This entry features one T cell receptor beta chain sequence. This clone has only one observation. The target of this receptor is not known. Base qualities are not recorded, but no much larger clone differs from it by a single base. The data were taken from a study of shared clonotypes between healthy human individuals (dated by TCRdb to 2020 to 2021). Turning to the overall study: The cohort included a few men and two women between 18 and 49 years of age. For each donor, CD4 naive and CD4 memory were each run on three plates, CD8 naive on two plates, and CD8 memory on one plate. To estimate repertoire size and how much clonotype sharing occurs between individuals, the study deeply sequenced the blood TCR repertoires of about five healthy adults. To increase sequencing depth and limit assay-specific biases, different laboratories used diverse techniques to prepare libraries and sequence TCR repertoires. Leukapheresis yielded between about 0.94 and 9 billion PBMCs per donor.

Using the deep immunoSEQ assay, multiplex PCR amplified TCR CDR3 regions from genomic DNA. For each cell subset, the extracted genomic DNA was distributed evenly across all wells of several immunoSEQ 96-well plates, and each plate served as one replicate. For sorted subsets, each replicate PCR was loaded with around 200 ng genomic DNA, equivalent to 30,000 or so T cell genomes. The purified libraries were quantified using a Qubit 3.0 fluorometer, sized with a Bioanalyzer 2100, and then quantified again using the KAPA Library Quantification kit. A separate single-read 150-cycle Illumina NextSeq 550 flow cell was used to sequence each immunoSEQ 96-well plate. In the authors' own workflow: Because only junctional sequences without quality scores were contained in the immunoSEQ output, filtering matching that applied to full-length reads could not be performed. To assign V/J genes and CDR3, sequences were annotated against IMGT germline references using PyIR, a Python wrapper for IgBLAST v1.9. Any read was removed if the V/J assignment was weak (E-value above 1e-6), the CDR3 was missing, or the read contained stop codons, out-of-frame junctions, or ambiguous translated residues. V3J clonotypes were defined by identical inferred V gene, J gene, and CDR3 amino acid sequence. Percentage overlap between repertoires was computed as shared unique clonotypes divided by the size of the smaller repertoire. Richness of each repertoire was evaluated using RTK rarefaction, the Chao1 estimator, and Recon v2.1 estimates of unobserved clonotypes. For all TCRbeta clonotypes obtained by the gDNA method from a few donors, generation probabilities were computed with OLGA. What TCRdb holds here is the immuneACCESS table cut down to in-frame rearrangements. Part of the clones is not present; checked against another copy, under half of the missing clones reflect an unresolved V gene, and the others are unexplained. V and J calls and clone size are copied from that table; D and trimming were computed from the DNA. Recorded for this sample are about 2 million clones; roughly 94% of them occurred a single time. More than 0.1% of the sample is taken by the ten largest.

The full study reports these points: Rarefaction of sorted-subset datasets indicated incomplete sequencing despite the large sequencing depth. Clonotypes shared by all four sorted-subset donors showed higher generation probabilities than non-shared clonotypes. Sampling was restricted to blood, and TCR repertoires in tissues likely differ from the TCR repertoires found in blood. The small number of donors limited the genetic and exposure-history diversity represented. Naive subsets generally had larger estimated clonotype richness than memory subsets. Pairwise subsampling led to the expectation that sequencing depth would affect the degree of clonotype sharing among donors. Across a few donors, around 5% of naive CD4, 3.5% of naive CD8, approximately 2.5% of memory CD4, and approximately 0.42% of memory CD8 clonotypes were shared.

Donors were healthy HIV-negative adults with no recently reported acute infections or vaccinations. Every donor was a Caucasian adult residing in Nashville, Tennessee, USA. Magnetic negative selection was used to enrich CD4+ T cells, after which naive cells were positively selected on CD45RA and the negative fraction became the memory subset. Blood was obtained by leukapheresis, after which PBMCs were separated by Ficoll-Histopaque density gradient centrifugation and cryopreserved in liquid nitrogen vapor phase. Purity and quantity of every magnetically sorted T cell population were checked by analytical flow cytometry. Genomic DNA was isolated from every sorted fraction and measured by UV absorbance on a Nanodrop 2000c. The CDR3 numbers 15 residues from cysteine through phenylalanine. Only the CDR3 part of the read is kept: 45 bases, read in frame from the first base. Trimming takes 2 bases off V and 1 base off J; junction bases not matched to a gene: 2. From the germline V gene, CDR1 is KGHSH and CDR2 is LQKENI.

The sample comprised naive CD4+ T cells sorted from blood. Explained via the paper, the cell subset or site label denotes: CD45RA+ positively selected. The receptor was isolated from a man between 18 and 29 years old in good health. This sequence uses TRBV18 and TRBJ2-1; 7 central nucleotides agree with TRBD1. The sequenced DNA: TGTGCCAGCTCACCAAAGACAGGGTCCTACAATGAGCAGTTCTTC. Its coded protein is CASSPKTGSYNEQFF. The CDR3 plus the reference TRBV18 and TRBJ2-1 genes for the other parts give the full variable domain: NAGVMQNPRHLVRRRGQEARLRCSPMKGHSHVYWYRQLPEEGLKFMVYLQKENIIDESGMPKERFSAEFPKEGPSILRIQQVVRGDSAAYFCASSPKTGSYNEQFFGPGTRLTVL.